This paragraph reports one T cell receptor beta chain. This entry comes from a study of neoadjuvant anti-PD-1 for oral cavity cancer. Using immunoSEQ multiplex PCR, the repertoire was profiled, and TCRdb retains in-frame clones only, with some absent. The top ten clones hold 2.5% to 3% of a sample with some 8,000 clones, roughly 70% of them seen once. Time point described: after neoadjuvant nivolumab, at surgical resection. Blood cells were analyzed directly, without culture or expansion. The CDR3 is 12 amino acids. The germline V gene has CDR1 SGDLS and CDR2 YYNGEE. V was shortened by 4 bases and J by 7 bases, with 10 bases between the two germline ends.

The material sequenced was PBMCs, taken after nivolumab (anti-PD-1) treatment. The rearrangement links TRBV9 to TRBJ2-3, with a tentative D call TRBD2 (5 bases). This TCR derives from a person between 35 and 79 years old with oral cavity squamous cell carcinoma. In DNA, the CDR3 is TGTGCCAGCAGCACAACTAGTAATACGCAGTATTTT. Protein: CASSTTSNTQYF.